Listed below are T cell receptor beta chains from one sample, sequenced in a study of control samples from healthy donors and cancer patients. Using immunoSEQ multiplex PCR, the repertoire was profiled, and TCRdb retains in-frame clones only, with some absent. The sample shows 150,000 to 200,000 clones, around 92% of them seen only once. Sequenced: blood. The source of these receptors is a woman between 25 and 40 years old in good health. CDR3s include the opening cysteine and the closing phenylalanine or tryptophan. D genes are given only for firm matches. Size is omitted from some rows. Given values are once, few, many or a class for expanded clones.

d_call | j_call | clone_size | v_call | cdr3_aa | cdr3_nt
TRBD1 | TRBJ2-3 | - | TRBV12-3/TRBV12-4 | CASRGQGTDTQYF | TGTGCCAGCAGGGGACAGGGGACAGATACGCAGTATTTT
- | TRBJ2-7 | few | TRBV28 | CASSTSYEQYF | TGTGCCAGCAGTACCTCCTACGAGCAGTACTTC
- | TRBJ1-1 | - | TRBV12-3/TRBV12-4 | CASSSGFAEAFF | TGTGCCAGCAGTTCAGGGTTCGCTGAAGCTTTCTTT
- | TRBJ2-2 | - | TRBV6-4 | CASSNNTGELFF | TGTGCCAGCAGTAACAACACCGGGGAGCTGTTTTTT
- | TRBJ1-1 | - | TRBV9 | CASSVDVGANTEAFF | TGTGCCAGCAGCGTAGATGTCGGGGCTAATACTGAAGCTTTCTTT
- | TRBJ2-3 | - | TRBV7-2 | CASSLGATDTQYF | TGTGCCAGCAGCTTAGGAGCCACAGATACGCAGTATTTT
- | TRBJ2-3 | - | TRBV28 | CASSLPQGRGTQYF | TGTGCCAGCAGTCTTCCACAGGGGCGGGGTACGCAGTATTTT
- | TRBJ1-6 | - | TRBV18 | CASSPQGGYNSPLHF | TGTGCCAGCTCACCACAGGGTGGTTACAATTCACCCCTCCACTTT
- | TRBJ1-1 | - | TRBV5-1 | CASSWGGVGMNTEAFF | TGCGCCAGCAGCTGGGGCGGGGTCGGTATGAACACTGAAGCTTTCTTT
- | TRBJ1-4 | - | TRBV6-2/TRBV6-3 | CASSHRDGENEKLFF | TGTGCCAGCAGTCACAGGGACGGGGAGAATGAAAAACTGTTTTTT
- | TRBJ2-3 | once | TRBV5-6 | CASSLALHTQYF | TGTGCCAGCAGCTTGGCCCTACATACGCAGTATTTT
- | TRBJ1-4 | - | TRBV5-1 | CASSFGTINEKLFF | TGCGCCAGCAGCTTCGGGACGATTAATGAAAAACTGTTTTTT
- | TRBJ2-6 | - | TRBV6-1 | CASSEWGGASGANVLTF | TGTGCCAGCAGTGAGTGGGGGGGGGCCTCTGGGGCCAACGTCCTGACTTTC
- | TRBJ1-3 | - | TRBV5-1 | CASSGQISGNTIYF | TGCGCCAGCAGCGGACAAATCTCTGGAAACACCATATATTTT
- | TRBJ1-1 | - | TRBV11-2 | CASSLDRDTNTEAFF | TGTGCCAGCAGCTTAGACCGGGACACGAACACTGAAGCTTTCTTT